This TCR beta chain was sequenced in a study of CD8 T cells in ankylosing spondylitis. A single record per CDR3 protein comes from TCRdb applying MiXCR to the 5' RACE reads. Of 200,000 to 250,000 distinct CDR3 sequences detected, 7.5% to 9.5% appear once; the ten largest clones hold roughly 4.9%. This clonotype has ten or more counts. Unmatched junction bases numbered 8, after V lost 6 bases and J lost 3 bases. CDR3 size: 14 residues. The germline V gene encodes CDR1 DFQATT and CDR2 SNEGSKA (reference sequence). The specimen sequenced was blood, either unsorted or a sorted T cell fraction (not recorded which). The V and J genes are TRBV20-1 and TRBJ2-3; 8 bases align to TRBD2. The receptor's source is a female donor with ankylosing spondylitis or in good health (not recorded which). Here the CDR3 DNA reads TGCAGTGCACCAGCGGGAGAAGGAACAGATACGCAGTATTTT. This gives the protein CSAPAGEGTDTQYF.